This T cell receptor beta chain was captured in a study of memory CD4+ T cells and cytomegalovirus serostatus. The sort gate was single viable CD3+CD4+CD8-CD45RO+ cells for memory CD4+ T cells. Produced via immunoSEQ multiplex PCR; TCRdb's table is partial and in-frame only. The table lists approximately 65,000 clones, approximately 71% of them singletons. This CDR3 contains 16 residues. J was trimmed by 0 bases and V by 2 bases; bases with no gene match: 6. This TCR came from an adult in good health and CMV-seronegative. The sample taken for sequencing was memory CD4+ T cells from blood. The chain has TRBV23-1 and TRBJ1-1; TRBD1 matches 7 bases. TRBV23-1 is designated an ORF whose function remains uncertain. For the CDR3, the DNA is TGCGCCAGCAGTCAAGAAAACAGGGGTGTGAACACTGAAGCTTTCTTT. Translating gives CASSQENRGVNTEAFF.